This T cell receptor beta chain was sequenced in a study of T cells in Graves' hyperthyroidism and ophthalmopathy. Whole-study findings and limits: Ophthalmopathy could be told apart from stable hyperthyroidism with a 13 V-J model.

The trim removed 0 bases at V and 2 bases at J, leaving 6 bases unmatched. The length of the CDR3 is 16 residues. The germline V gene has CDR1 DFQATT and CDR2 SNEGSKA (reference sequence). Stable Graves' hyperthyroidism meant no ophthalmopathy progression within 18 months. Patients with uncontrolled infections, other autoimmune diseases, pregnancy or lactation were excluded. Turning to this clonotype: Its antigen is as yet unknown.

RNA transcripts gave rise to amplified TCR beta CDR3 regions. With the HTBI primer set, the TCR CDR3 went through a first round of RT-PCR. TCRdb fed the multiplex PCR reads into MiXCR, producing one record per CDR3 protein. The table includes roughly 720,000 distinct CDR3 sequences, 15% to 20% detected once. The sequenced material came from blood. This clonotype was sampled from a man in his forties or fifties with Graves' hyperthyroidism. The chain couples TRBV20-1 to TRBJ2-1; 8 bases map to TRBD2. The CDR3 sequence: CSAREPGLGTYNEQFF. The CDR3 region has the DNA TGCAGTGCTAGAGAACCGGGACTAGGAACCTACAATGAGCAGTTCTTC.